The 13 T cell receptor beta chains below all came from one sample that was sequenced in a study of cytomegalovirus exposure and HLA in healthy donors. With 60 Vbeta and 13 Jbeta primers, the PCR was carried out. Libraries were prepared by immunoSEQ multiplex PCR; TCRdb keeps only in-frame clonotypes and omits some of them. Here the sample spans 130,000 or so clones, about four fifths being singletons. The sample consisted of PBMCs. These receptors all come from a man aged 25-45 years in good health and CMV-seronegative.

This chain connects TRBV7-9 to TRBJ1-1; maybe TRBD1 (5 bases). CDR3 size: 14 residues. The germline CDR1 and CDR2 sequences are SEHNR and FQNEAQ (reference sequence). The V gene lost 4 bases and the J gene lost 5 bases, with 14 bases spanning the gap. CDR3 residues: CASSSQGGDTEAFF. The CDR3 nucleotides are TGTGCCAGCAGCTCTCAGGGAGGGGATACTGAAGCTTTCTTT.

The DNA for the CDR3 is TGCGCCAGCAGCCAAGACGGGAGCAGGTACAATGAGCAGTTCTTC. Protein: CASSQDGSRYNEQFF. The chain recombines TRBV4-3 with TRBJ2-1, with D perhaps TRBD2 (6 bases). The V and J ends lost 0 bases and 4 bases respectively, with 10 bases between them. The length of the CDR3 is 15 residues. Germline V gene data show CDR1 as LGHNA and CDR2 as YSLEER.

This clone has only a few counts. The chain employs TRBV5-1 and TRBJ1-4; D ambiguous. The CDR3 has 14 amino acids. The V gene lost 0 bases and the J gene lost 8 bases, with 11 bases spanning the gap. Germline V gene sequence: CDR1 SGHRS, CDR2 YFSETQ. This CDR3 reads CASSLVRAGEKLFF. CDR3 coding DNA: TGCGCCAGCAGCTTGGTTAGGGCGGGGGAAAAACTGTTTTTT.

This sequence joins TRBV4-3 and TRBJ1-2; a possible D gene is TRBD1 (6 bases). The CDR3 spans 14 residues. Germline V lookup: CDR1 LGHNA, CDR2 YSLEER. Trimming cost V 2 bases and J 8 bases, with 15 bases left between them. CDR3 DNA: TGCGCCAGCAGCCAAAACACAGGGATGAGAGGCTACACCTTC. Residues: CASSQNTGMRGYTF.

In DNA, the CDR3 is TGTGCCTGGAGTGTAAACAGGGTAGGCACTGAAGCTTTCTTT. It encodes CAWSVNRVGTEAFF. V and J are TRBV30 and TRBJ1-1, with D possibly TRBD1 on 6 matching bases. V was clipped by 0 bases and J by 4 bases, with 12 bases between them. Per the germline V gene, CDR1 is GTSNPN and CDR2 is SVGIG (reference sequence). This CDR3 has 14 amino acids.

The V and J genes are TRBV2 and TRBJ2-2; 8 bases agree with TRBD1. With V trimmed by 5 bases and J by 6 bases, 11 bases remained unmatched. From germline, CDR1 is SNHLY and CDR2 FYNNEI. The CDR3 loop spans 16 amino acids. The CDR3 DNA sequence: TGTGCCAGCAGTTTTTCCTTTGGACAGGGCCCCGGGGAGCTGTTTTTT. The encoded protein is CASSFSFGQGPGELFF.

CDR3 nucleotides: TGCAGCGTGGCGACTAGCGGGAGGGCCTATACGCAGTATTTT. Protein sequence: CSVATSGRAYTQYF. J is TRBJ2-3 and V is TRBV29-1, with 14 bases identical to TRBD2. V trimming: 6 bases; J trimming: 7 bases; junction bases outside the gene matches: 6. Germline values: CDR1 SQVTM, CDR2 ANQGSEA. There are 14 residues in the CDR3.

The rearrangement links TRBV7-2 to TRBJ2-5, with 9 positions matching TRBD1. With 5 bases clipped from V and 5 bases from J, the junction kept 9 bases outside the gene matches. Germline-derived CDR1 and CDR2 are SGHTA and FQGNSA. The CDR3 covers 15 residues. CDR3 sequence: CASSRGQGLGETQYF. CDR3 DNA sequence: TGTGCCAGCAGCCGCGGACAGGGGCTGGGTGAGACCCAGTACTTC.

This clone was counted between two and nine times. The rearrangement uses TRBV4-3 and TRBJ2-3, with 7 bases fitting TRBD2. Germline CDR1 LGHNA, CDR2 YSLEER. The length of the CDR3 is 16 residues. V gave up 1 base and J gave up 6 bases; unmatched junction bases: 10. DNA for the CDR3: TGCGCCAGCAGCCAAGTTGCGGGAGCAGGGTGGGATACGCAGTATTTT. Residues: CASSQVAGAGWDTQYF.

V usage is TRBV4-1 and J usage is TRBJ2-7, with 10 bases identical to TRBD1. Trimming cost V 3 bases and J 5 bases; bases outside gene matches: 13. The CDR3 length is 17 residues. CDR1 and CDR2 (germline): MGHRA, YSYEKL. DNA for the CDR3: TGCGCCAGCAGCCAGGCCCCGCCGGGGGACAGGGGCCACGAGCAGTACTTC. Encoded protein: CASSQAPPGDRGHEQYF.

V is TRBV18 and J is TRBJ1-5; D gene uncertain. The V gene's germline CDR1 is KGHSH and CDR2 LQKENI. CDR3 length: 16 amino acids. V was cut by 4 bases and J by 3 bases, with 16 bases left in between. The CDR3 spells CASSQSDGGNNQPQHF. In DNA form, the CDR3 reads TGTGCCAGCTCACAGTCGGACGGAGGGAACAATCAGCCCCAGCATTTT.

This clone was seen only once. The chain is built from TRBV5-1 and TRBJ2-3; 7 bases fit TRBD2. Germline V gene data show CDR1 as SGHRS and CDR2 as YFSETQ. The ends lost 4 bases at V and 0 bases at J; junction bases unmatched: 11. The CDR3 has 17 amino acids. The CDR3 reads CASSPSPARESTDTQYF. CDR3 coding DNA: TGCGCCAGCAGCCCCTCCCCCGCGCGGGAGAGCACAGATACGCAGTATTTT.

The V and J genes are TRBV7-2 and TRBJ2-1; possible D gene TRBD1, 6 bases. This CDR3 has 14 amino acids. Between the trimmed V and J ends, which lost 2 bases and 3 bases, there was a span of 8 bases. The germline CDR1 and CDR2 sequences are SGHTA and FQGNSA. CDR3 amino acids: CASSLIQGYNEQFF. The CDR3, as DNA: TGTGCCAGCAGCTTAATACAGGGCTACAATGAGCAGTTCTTC.